These 13 T cell receptor beta chains came from one sample sequenced in a study of T-cell reconstitution after alpha-beta-depleted transplantation in children (dated by TCRdb to the mid-2010s). To prepare the library, PCR was applied. Data came from an Illumina HiSeq 2500. To normalize quantification of the TCRbeta repertoire, the TCR libraries were built with molecular barcoding that relied on unique molecular identifiers. In-frame beta chains were kept once TCRdb had trimmed the public reads at Q25 with fastp and called clones with MiXCR. Rows merge per CDR3 protein into single entries with the most common DNA and genes. The sample records approximately 400,000 distinct CDR3 sequences, 11% of which are singletons. About 5% of the sample lies in the top ten. The sample was PBMCs from the stem cell graft donor, taken from the stem cell graft. The receptors were gathered from a human donor who donated a stem cell graft to a child with acute myeloid leukemia.

This clonotype was seen a few times. V usage is TRBV7-3 and J usage is TRBJ1-1; D call uncertain. The CDR3 contains 13 residues. In germline, CDR1 is SGHTA, CDR2 FQGTGA. Between the trimmed V and J ends, which lost 2 bases and 3 bases, there was a span of 7 bases. In DNA, the CDR3 is TGTGCCAGCAGCTTAGGAAGTGACACTGAAGCTTTCTTT. This codes for CASSLGSDTEAFF.

This clonotype was counted between two and nine times. The J gene is TRBJ2-2, the V gene TRBV11-2, with D perhaps matching TRBD1 (6 bases). CDR3 length: 18 residues. With 6 bases removed from V and 1 base from J, the gap between germline ends came to 21 bases. Germline loops: CDR1 SGHAT, CDR2 FQNNGV. The CDR3 spells CASRTNPRTTGNTGELFF. CDR3 DNA: TGTGCCAGCAGAACCAACCCCAGAACGACAGGGAACACCGGGGAGCTGTTTTTT.

The table lists this clonotype with a few counts. The chain recombines TRBV20-1 with TRBJ1-2; perhaps TRBD1 as D (5 bases). CDR1 is DFQATT and CDR2 is SNEGSKA in the germline V gene (reference sequence). CDR3 size: 14 residues. Trimming stripped 1 base from V and 3 bases from J, with 12 bases between. The CDR3 reads CSARGPDSDYGYTF. The CDR3 DNA reads TGCAGTGCTAGAGGCCCTGACAGCGACTATGGCTACACCTTC.

This clonotype was picked up many times. The rearrangement links TRBV29-1 to TRBJ1-5; TRBD1 aligns across 11 bases. Germline V gives CDR1 SQVTM, CDR2 ANQGSEA. This CDR3 spans 13 amino acids. V was pared by 4 bases and J by 4 bases, with 0 bases of the junction left unmatched. The CDR3 DNA reads as TGCAGCGTTGGGGACAGGGGGAATCAGCCCCAGCATTTT. It translates to CSVGDRGNQPQHF.

This clonotype was seen more than once but under ten times. The chain is built from TRBV29-1 and TRBJ1-4, with a possible D match to TRBD1 (6 bases). The germline gives CDR1 SQVTM, CDR2 ANQGSEA. Deletions cut 4 bases from V and 3 bases from J, with 15 bases between. The CDR3 consists of 15 residues. The CDR3 protein is CSVASGAGPNEKLFF. CDR3 in DNA: TGCAGCGTTGCATCGGGGGCAGGCCCTAATGAAAAACTGTTTTTT.

The V and J genes are TRBV5-1 and TRBJ2-1, with TRBD2 matching over 13 bases. CDR1 is SGHRS and CDR2 is YFSETQ in the germline V gene. This CDR3 has 15 amino acids. With 4 bases clipped from V and 6 bases from J, the junction kept 4 bases outside the gene matches. Here the CDR3 DNA reads TGCGCCAGCAGCGAGGGACTAGCGGGGATCAATGAGCAGTTCTTC. Its translation: CASSEGLAGINEQFF. Filled out from reference TRBV5-1 and TRBJ2-1, the complete variable domain reads KAGVTQTPRYLIKTRGQQVTLSCSPISGHRSVSWYQQTPGQGLQFLFEYFSETQRNKGNFPGRFSGRQFSNSRSEMNVSTLELGDSALYLCASSEGLAGINEQFFGPGTRLTVL.

The chain links TRBV10-3 to TRBJ2-1, with D tentatively TRBD2 (5 bases). The germline gives CDR1 ENHRY, CDR2 SYGVKD. V was trimmed by 5 bases and J by 0 bases, leaving 14 bases between them. The CDR3 is made up of 16 amino acids. The CDR3 sequence is CAISSSSRPSYNEQFF. The DNA of the CDR3 is TGTGCCATCAGTTCCTCTAGCCGTCCCTCCTACAATGAGCAGTTCTTC.

This clonotype was seen more than once but under ten times. V is TRBV7-8 and J is TRBJ2-5; D possibly corresponds to TRBD2 (6 bases). The CDR3 extends over 18 amino acids. Germline V gene data show CDR1 as SGHVS and CDR2 as FQNEAQ. V shed 1 base and J shed 2 bases, with 20 bases lying between them. For the CDR3, the DNA is TGTGCCAGCAGCTTAGAGGGTATGAATGGGAGGCTACAAGAGACCCAGTACTTC. Its translation is CASSLEGMNGRLQETQYF.

At least ten counts were recorded for this clonotype. V gene TRBV7-2 combines with J gene TRBJ1-4; D might be TRBD1 (5 bases). The germline gives CDR1 SGHTA, CDR2 FQGNSA. This CDR3 has 16 amino acids. The ends were cut back, 5 bases at V and 6 bases at J, with 19 bases in the middle. CDR3 in DNA: TGTGCCAGCAGCCCTGGGCCGGGAAGGGGTGATGAAAAACTGTTTTTT. Amino acid sequence: CASSPGPGRGDEKLFF. Full variable domain (missing parts from reference TRBV7-2 and TRBJ1-4): GAGVSQSPSNKVTEKGKDVELRCDPISGHTALYWYRQSLGQGLEFLIYFQGNSAPDKSGLPSDRFSAERTGGSVSTLTIQRTQQEDSAVYLCASSPGPGRGDEKLFFGSGTQLSVL.

The chain joins TRBV6-5 to TRBJ2-1, with TRBD2 identical over 8 bases. This CDR3 contains 15 residues. The V gene's germline CDR1 is MNHEY and CDR2 SVGAGI. The ends lost 2 bases at V and 7 bases at J; junction bases unmatched: 7. The CDR3 nucleotides read TGTGCCAGCAGTTACGCGGGGGGAATTGAGAATGAGCAGTTCTTC. It encodes CASSYAGGIENEQFF.

This clonotype was recorded once. The chain combines TRBV5-4 with TRBJ1-1; a possible D gene is TRBD1 (6 bases). The V end was cut by 4 bases, the J end by 0 bases, with 13 bases between. Germline V CDR1 and CDR2: SGHNT, YYREEE (reference sequence). This CDR3 has 15 residues. The CDR3 region has the DNA TGTGCCAGCAGCACTACGACAGGATTGAACACTGAAGCTTTCTTT. It specifies CASSTTTGLNTEAFF.

This chain joins TRBV29-1 and TRBJ2-7; D possibly uses TRBD1 or TRBD2 (5 bases each). This CDR3 spans 13 amino acids. V shed 2 bases and J shed 3 bases, with 11 bases lying between them. CDR1 is SQVTM and CDR2 is ANQGSEA in the germline V gene. CDR3 residues: CSVETGEGYEQYF. As DNA, the CDR3 is TGCAGCGTTGAAACAGGCGAGGGCTACGAGCAGTACTTC.

This clonotype was seen only a few times. The chain is built from TRBV9 and TRBJ1-6, with a weak D call TRBD1 (6 bases). V gave up 1 base and J gave up 9 bases, with 8 bases separating them. Germline lookup yields CDR1 SGDLS and CDR2 YYNGEE. CDR3 length equals 13 residues. The CDR3, as DNA: TGTGCCAGCAGCGTAACAGGGACTTCACCCCTCCACTTT. This translates into CASSVTGTSPLHF.